Listed here are 10 T cell receptor beta chains from one sample, sequenced in a study of T cells in Graves' hyperthyroidism and ophthalmopathy. Amplified TCR beta CDR3 regions derived from RNA transcripts. Primed by the HTBI set, a first-round RT-PCR was run on the TCR CDR3. TCRdb used MiXCR to reprocess the multiplex PCR reads, holding one entry per CDR3 protein. The table shows under 550,000 distinct CDR3 sequences, with just under 20% occurring only once. The source material was blood. The receptors shown here come from a man in his forties with Graves' ophthalmopathy.

This rearrangement joins TRBV6-2 or TRBV6-3 to TRBJ2-3; D may be TRBD2 (5 bases). Trimming stripped 2 bases from V and 2 bases from J, with 11 bases between. Germline V lookup: CDR1 MNHEY, CDR2 SVGEGT. The CDR3 length is 15 residues. CDR3 protein: CASSYLDLPTDTQYF. The CDR3 coding sequence is TGTGCCAGCAGTTACCTGGACTTACCCACAGATACGCAGTATTTT.

The rearrangement uses TRBV6-5 and TRBJ2-1; TRBD1 matches 7 bases. V was pared by 1 base and J by 4 bases, with 7 bases of the junction left unmatched. CDR3 length equals 16 residues. Looked up from germline, CDR1 is MNHEY and CDR2 is SVGAGI. The CDR3 coding sequence is TGTGCCAGCAGTTACTTGACAGGGAAGGGGTACAATGAGCAGTTCTTC. Its protein is CASSYLTGKGYNEQFF.

The table lists this clonotype with a few counts. This chain connects TRBV18 to TRBJ2-5; tentative D call: TRBD1 (6 bases). The length of the CDR3 is 14 residues. In germline, CDR1 is KGHSH, CDR2 LQKENI. Trimming took 3 bases from V and 4 from J, leaving 12 bases between them. CDR3 in amino acids: CASSPGQGLETQYF. CDR3 nucleotide sequence: TGTGCCAGCTCACCGGGCCAGGGGCTAGAGACCCAGTACTTC.

This clonotype was counted only a few times. This chain uses TRBV2 with TRBJ2-2; tentatively, D is TRBD1 (5 bases). Trimming cost V 6 bases and J 2 bases, with 10 bases left between them. Germline V gene lookup returns CDR1 SNHLY and CDR2 FYNNEI. The CDR3 totals 14 residues. CDR3 sequence: CASRQGFNTGELFF. The CDR3 DNA reads as TGTGCCAGCAGGCAGGGATTTAACACCGGGGAGCTGTTTTTT.

This clonotype was detected many times. This chain uses TRBV30 with TRBJ2-1; no clear D gene. V was shortened by 3 bases and J by 8 bases, with 11 bases between the two germline ends. Per the germline V gene, CDR1 is GTSNPN and CDR2 is SVGIG (reference sequence). The CDR3 extends over 12 amino acids. CDR3 DNA sequence: TGTGCCTGGAGGGAAGGGCCGGATGAGCAGTTCTTC. Translation gives CAWREGPDEQFF.

The chain is built from TRBV10-2 and TRBJ1-1; D not resolved. Germline V gives CDR1 WSHSY, CDR2 SAAADI. Trimming cost V 6 bases and J 4 bases, with 12 bases left between them. The CDR3 runs 13 residues. This CDR3 reads CASRQYSGTEAFF. The CDR3 DNA is TGCGCCAGCAGACAGTACAGCGGCACTGAAGCTTTCTTT.

This clonotype was seen ten or more times. DNA of the CDR3: TGTGCCAGCAGTCACCGGGACACCAATCAGCCCCAGCATTTT. It codes for CASSHRDTNQPQHF. The chain has TRBV12-3 or TRBV12-4 and TRBJ1-5; maybe TRBD1 (6 bases). This CDR3 has 14 residues. V dropped 5 bases and J dropped 3 bases, with 11 bases sitting between them.

This clonotype has only a few counts. The rearrangement joins TRBV27 to TRBJ2-1, with 12 bases aligning to TRBD2. Per the germline V gene, CDR1 is MNHEY and CDR2 is SMNVEV (reference sequence). The V and J ends lost 7 bases and 2 bases, in that order; junction bases with no gene match: 15. The CDR3 covers 19 residues. The CDR3: CASTPAGLAGGAAYNEQFF. In DNA, the CDR3 is TGTGCCAGCACCCCCGCGGGGCTAGCGGGGGGGGCGGCCTACAATGAGCAGTTCTTC.

This clonotype was seen a few times. The chain carries TRBV9 and TRBJ1-2; D unclear. The germline V and J ends were trimmed by 3 bases and 5 bases, with 14 bases remaining between them. CDR3 size: 14 residues. CDR1 and CDR2 (germline): SGDLS, YYNGEE. CDR3 protein: CASSARDLWYGYTF. CDR3 DNA: TGTGCCAGCAGCGCGCGGGATTTGTGGTATGGCTACACCTTC.

This rearrangement joins TRBV6-1 to TRBJ2-1; D is perhaps TRBD1 or TRBD2 (5 bases each). V lost 8 bases and J 5 bases, leaving 13 bases between the germline ends. CDR1 and CDR2 from the germline V gene are MNHNS and SASEGT. The CDR3 has 13 amino acids. CDR3 in amino acids: CASRDGSHNEQFF. The CDR3 DNA is TGTGCCAGCCGGGACGGATCACACAATGAGCAGTTCTTC.